This T cell receptor (beta chain) came from a study of T cell changes during pregnancy in multiple sclerosis. The sample holds one count of this clone. TCRdb's table, derived via immunoSEQ multiplex PCR, lists solely in-frame clones and lacks some. The data show some 95,000 clones, approximately 92% seen once. Germline CDR1 is MDHEN and CDR2 is SYDVKM. The ends were cut back, 6 bases at V and 7 bases at J, with 21 bases in the middle. The CDR3 has 16 amino acids. Sequenced material: peripheral blood, taken in the first trimester of pregnancy. The genes are TRBV28 and TRBJ1-4; tentatively, D is TRBD1 (6 bases). This TCR derives from a female donor with multiple sclerosis, enrolled in a pregnancy study. CDR3 sequence reads: CASSTGGGLMFEKLFF. In nucleotides, the CDR3 is TGTGCCAGCAGCACCGGGGGGGGGCTGATGTTTGAAAAACTGTTTTTT.